One sample yielded the 14 T cell receptor beta chains listed below, sequenced in a study of STAT5B mutations in CD4+ large granular lymphocyte leukemia. Libraries were prepared by immunoSEQ multiplex PCR; TCRdb keeps only in-frame clonotypes and omits some of them. This table has 22,000 or so clones, about four fifths appearing once. Sequenced material: CD4+ T cells from blood buffy coats. The receptors come from a human donor in good health.

The chain couples TRBV6-5 to TRBJ2-2, with a possible D match to TRBD1 (5 bases). This CDR3 is built from 15 residues. V gave up 6 bases and J gave up 3 bases, with 14 bases separating them. The germline gives CDR1 MNHEY, CDR2 SVGAGI. CDR3 amino acids: CASSHRLWDTGELFF. The CDR3 region has the DNA TGTGCCAGCAGCCACAGGCTTTGGGACACCGGGGAGCTGTTTTTT.

The chain is built from TRBV9 and TRBJ2-3; D unclear. The germline CDR1 and CDR2 sequences are SGDLS and YYNGEE. V dropped 0 bases and J dropped 3 bases, with 14 bases sitting between them. The CDR3 spans 16 residues. CDR3 sequence: CASSVDGELWTDTQYF. The CDR3 DNA is TGTGCCAGCAGCGTAGATGGCGAGTTATGGACAGATACGCAGTATTTT. Full variable domain (outside the CDR3, taken from reference TRBV9 and TRBJ2-3): DSGVTQTPKHLITATGQRVTLRCSPRSGDLSVYWYQQSLDQGLQFLIQYYNGEERAKGNILERFSAQQFPDLHSELNLSSLELGDSALYFCASSVDGELWTDTQYFGPGTRLTVL.

The chain carries TRBV2 and TRBJ1-2; D not resolved. Germline CDR1 is SNHLY and CDR2 is FYNNEI. The V end was cut by 6 bases, the J end by 3 bases, with 17 bases between. The CDR3 is 15 residues long. CDR3 in amino acids: CASRETWFNYYGYTF. DNA for the CDR3: TGTGCCAGCAGGGAAACCTGGTTCAATTACTATGGCTACACCTTC.

The chain carries TRBV27 and TRBJ1-2; 8 positions match TRBD1. Germline lookup yields CDR1 MNHEY and CDR2 SMNVEV (reference sequence). The CDR3 spans 14 residues. The V gene end was trimmed by 6 bases and the J gene end by 2 bases; junction bases not matched to a gene: 5. The CDR3: CASRTGDLNYGYTF. CDR3 sequence (DNA): TGTGCCAGCAGGACAGGGGATTTAAACTATGGCTACACCTTC.

V and J are TRBV7-9 and TRBJ1-6, with 8 bases that match TRBD1. The germline V gene has CDR1 SEHNR and CDR2 FQNEAQ (reference sequence). V shed 4 bases and J 7 bases; nucleotides not matched to a gene: 9. This CDR3 is built from 16 residues. CDR3 amino acids: CASSSGQGFFNSPLHF. The DNA of the CDR3 is TGTGCCAGCAGCTCCGGACAGGGCTTTTTCAATTCACCCCTCCACTTT.

The chain carries TRBV27 and TRBJ2-3; TRBD2 is a possible D gene (6 bases). Germline loops: CDR1 MNHEY, CDR2 SMNVEV (reference sequence). This CDR3 is built from 16 residues. Trimming took off 4 bases at V and 0 bases at J, with 14 bases between the two ends. The CDR3 DNA reads as TGTGCCAGCAGTTCCCTTAGCGGATCTAGCACAGATACGCAGTATTTT. Protein product: CASSSLSGSSTDTQYF.

This clone was recorded a few times. This rearrangement joins TRBV19 to TRBJ2-2; D is perhaps TRBD1 (6 bases). Trimming took 5 bases from V and 6 from J, leaving 13 bases between them. This CDR3 comprises 14 residues. Germline V CDR1 and CDR2: LNHDA, SQIVND (reference sequence). The CDR3 DNA follows: TGTGCCAGTAGTCGGGACACCTTCTCCGGGGAGCTGTTTTTT. Protein product: CASSRDTFSGELFF.

The table lists this clone with a count of one. The V gene is TRBV5-1, the J gene TRBJ2-3; maybe TRBD2 (6 bases). This CDR3 is 14 amino acids long. V was trimmed by 0 bases and J by 3 bases, leaving 8 bases between them. Germline V gives CDR1 SGHRS, CDR2 YFSETQ. The CDR3 sequence: CASSLASETDTQYF. The CDR3 DNA reads TGCGCCAGCAGCTTGGCTAGCGAGACAGATACGCAGTATTTT.

This chain joins TRBV7-3 and TRBJ2-1; D gene ambiguous. Trimming removed 3 bases at V and 0 bases at J, with 6 bases between. Germline values: CDR1 SGHTA, CDR2 FQGTGA. This CDR3 contains 14 residues. The CDR3 reads CASSLTSSYNEQFF. The CDR3 DNA sequence: TGTGCCAGCAGCTTGACAAGCTCCTACAATGAGCAGTTCTTC.

V is TRBV7-9 and J is TRBJ1-6; D may be TRBD1 (5 bases). CDR1 and CDR2 from the germline V gene are SEHNR and FQNEAQ (reference sequence). The CDR3 totals 18 residues. Trimming removed 4 bases from V and 0 bases from J, with 16 bases in between. CDR3 in DNA: TGTGCCAGCAGCTCCCCGCCGGGGCTGAGCTCCTATAATTCACCCCTCCACTTT. This encodes CASSSPPGLSSYNSPLHF. The whole variable domain, remainder taken from reference TRBV7-9 and TRBJ1-6, is DTGVSQNPRHKITKRGQNVTFRCDPISEHNRLYWYRQTLGQGPEFLTYFQNEAQLEKSRLLSDRFSAERPKGSFSTLEIQRTEQGDSAMYLCASSSPPGLSSYNSPLHFGNGTRLTVT.

The V and J genes are TRBV15 and TRBJ1-3; TRBD1 is a possible D gene (6 bases). Germline-derived CDR1 and CDR2 are LNHNV and YYDKDF (reference sequence). Trimming removed 0 bases at V and 14 bases at J, with 14 bases between. There are 13 residues in the CDR3. Here the CDR3 DNA reads TGTGCCACCAGCAGAGATCTGGGGGGGCATCTATATTTT. Its protein is CATSRDLGGHLYF.

The chain carries TRBV18 and TRBJ1-4, with D unclear. The CDR3 is 14 amino acids. The germline gives CDR1 KGHSH, CDR2 LQKENI. V lost 0 bases, J lost 0 bases, and 2 bases lay in between. CDR3 amino acids: CASSPPTTNEKLFF. CDR3 DNA: TGTGCCAGCTCACCACCAACAACTAATGAAAAACTGTTTTTT.

The genes are TRBV30 and TRBJ1-3; D might be TRBD1 (5 bases). The CDR3 spans 12 residues. The germline V and J ends were trimmed by 3 bases and 4 bases, with 7 bases remaining between them. The germline V gene has CDR1 GTSNPN and CDR2 SVGIG (reference sequence). The CDR3 DNA is TGTGCCTGGAGGACAGTGGGAAACACCATATATTTT. It specifies CAWRTVGNTIYF.

The chain employs TRBV19 and TRBJ2-1, with 10 positions matching TRBD2. After removal of 6 bases from V and 2 bases from J, the junction contained 4 bases not matched to a gene. This CDR3 is built from 15 residues. The germline gives CDR1 LNHDA, CDR2 SQIVND (reference sequence). The DNA for the CDR3 is TGTGCCAGTAGCCGGACTAGCGGTACCTACAATGAGCAGTTCTTC. Protein: CASSRTSGTYNEQFF.